The rows below give T cell receptor beta chains drawn from one sample of a study of cytomegalovirus exposure and HLA in healthy donors. The table came from immunoSEQ multiplex PCR; TCRdb's copy has only in-frame clones and leaves some out. The profile covers under 200,000 clones, with just under 80% appearing a single time and 1% taken by the ten largest. Sequenced: PBMCs. The source is a woman in her fifties or sixties in good health and CMV-seropositive. Each CDR3 is given with its conserved first and last residue. The order of the fields is clone size, J gene, D gene, V gene, CDR3 DNA, CDR3 protein. D genes are given only for firm matches. Size values are once, few and many counts, or a class for expanded clones, and some rows have none.

abundance: few; j_gene: TRBJ2-1; d_gene: -; v_gene: TRBV7-8; CDR3nt: TGTGCCAGCAGCTTAGTAGACAATGAGCAGTTCTTC; CDR3aa: CASSLVDNEQFF
abundance: -; j_gene: TRBJ1-5; d_gene: -; v_gene: TRBV5-1; CDR3nt: TGCGCCAGCAGCTTGATCCCAGGCAATCAGCCCCAGCATTTT; CDR3aa: CASSLIPGNQPQHF
abundance: -; j_gene: TRBJ2-3; d_gene: TRBD1; v_gene: TRBV5-1; CDR3nt: TGCGCCAGCAGCGGACAGGGAGACGATACGCAGTATTTT; CDR3aa: CASSGQGDDTQYF
abundance: -; j_gene: TRBJ2-3; d_gene: -; v_gene: TRBV11-2; CDR3nt: TGTGCCAGCAGCGTCCTCCATGAGAGAACGCAGTATTTT; CDR3aa: CASSVLHERTQYF
abundance: -; j_gene: TRBJ2-3; d_gene: -; v_gene: TRBV12-1; CDR3nt: TGTGCCAGCGGACCCACGGGGATGTGTAGCACAGATACGCAGTATTTT; CDR3aa: CASGPTGMCSTDTQYF
abundance: -; j_gene: TRBJ1-2; d_gene: -; v_gene: TRBV18; CDR3nt: TGTGCCAGCTCACCGACGCGGGGAAAACCCTACACCTTC; CDR3aa: CASSPTRGKPYTF
abundance: -; j_gene: TRBJ2-2; d_gene: -; v_gene: TRBV21-1; CDR3nt: TGTGCCAGCAGCAAACTCGGACTGAAATCGAACACCGGGGAGCTGTTTTTT; CDR3aa: CASSKLGLKSNTGELFF
abundance: -; j_gene: TRBJ2-7; d_gene: TRBD2; v_gene: TRBV4-3; CDR3nt: TGCGCCAGCAGCTCACTAGCGTTTGGGTACGAGCAGTACTTC; CDR3aa: CASSSLAFGYEQYF
abundance: -; j_gene: TRBJ2-2; d_gene: TRBD2; v_gene: TRBV7-9; CDR3nt: TGTGCCAGCACTCTAGCGGGGGCGACCGGGGAGCTGTTTTTT; CDR3aa: CASTLAGATGELFF
abundance: -; j_gene: TRBJ1-1; d_gene: TRBD1; v_gene: TRBV27; CDR3nt: TGTGCCAGCAGCCCAAGGATTGGACAGGGGGTTTTCCCTGAAGCTTTCTTT; CDR3aa: CASSPRIGQGVFPEAFF
abundance: once; j_gene: TRBJ2-5; d_gene: TRBD1; v_gene: TRBV5-1; CDR3nt: TGCGCCAGCAGCTGGAACCGGGACAGCCAAGAGACCCAGTACTTC; CDR3aa: CASSWNRDSQETQYF
abundance: once; j_gene: TRBJ2-7; d_gene: TRBD1; v_gene: TRBV18; CDR3nt: TGTGCCAGCTCACCCACAGGGGGGCCCTACGAGCAGTACTTC; CDR3aa: CASSPTGGPYEQYF
abundance: -; j_gene: TRBJ1-2; d_gene: -; v_gene: TRBV7-9; CDR3nt: TGTTCCAGCAGCTTTTTAAGCGTCATGAGGGCTGATGGCTACACCTTC; CDR3aa: CSSSFLSVMRADGYTF
abundance: -; j_gene: TRBJ2-5; d_gene: -; v_gene: TRBV7-9; CDR3nt: TGTGCCAGCGGCGGGGCTCAAGAGACCCAGTACTTC; CDR3aa: CASGGAQETQYF
abundance: -; j_gene: TRBJ2-2; d_gene: -; v_gene: TRBV5-4; CDR3nt: TGTGCCAGCACACAGGGGCCTAGCGAAGAGCTGTTTTTT; CDR3aa: CASTQGPSEELFF
abundance: -; j_gene: TRBJ2-5; d_gene: TRBD2; v_gene: TRBV29-1; CDR3nt: TGCAGCACCTGGACTAGCGGGAAAGGAGAGACCCAGTACTTC; CDR3aa: CSTWTSGKGETQYF
abundance: -; j_gene: TRBJ1-1; d_gene: TRBD1; v_gene: TRBV28; CDR3nt: TGTGCCAGCAGTCGGGGGGACAGGGATACTGAAGCTTTCTTT; CDR3aa: CASSRGDRDTEAFF
abundance: -; j_gene: TRBJ1-1; d_gene: TRBD1; v_gene: TRBV19; CDR3nt: TGTGCCAGTGAGGGACAGGGGAACACTGAAGCTTTCTTT; CDR3aa: CASEGQGNTEAFF
abundance: -; j_gene: TRBJ2-7; d_gene: -; v_gene: TRBV15; CDR3nt: TGTGCCACCAGCAGTCACATGACGGCGGCGTACGAGCAGTACTTC; CDR3aa: CATSSHMTAAYEQYF
abundance: -; j_gene: TRBJ2-3; d_gene: TRBD2; v_gene: TRBV6-4; CDR3nt: TGTGCCACCAAGAACGAGGGACTAAGCACAGATACGCAGTATTTT; CDR3aa: CATKNEGLSTDTQYF
abundance: once; j_gene: TRBJ2-1; d_gene: TRBD2; v_gene: TRBV30; CDR3nt: TGTGCCTGGAGTTCCTTCCTAGCGGGACCGTTCCATTCCTACAATGAGCAGTTCTTC; CDR3aa: CAWSSFLAGPFHSYNEQFF
abundance: -; j_gene: TRBJ1-1; d_gene: -; v_gene: TRBV28; CDR3nt: TGTGCCAGCAGTTTAGTTAGCCAGGGGAACACTGAAGCTTTCTTT; CDR3aa: CASSLVSQGNTEAFF
abundance: -; j_gene: TRBJ1-5; d_gene: -; v_gene: TRBV5-5; CDR3nt: TGTGCCAGCAGCCGGGGGAGTGAAACCGGGAATCAGCCCCAGCATTTT; CDR3aa: CASSRGSETGNQPQHF
abundance: few; j_gene: TRBJ1-5; d_gene: -; v_gene: TRBV18; CDR3nt: TGTGCCAGCTCACCCGGGTTAGGCAATCAGCCCCAGCATTTT; CDR3aa: CASSPGLGNQPQHF
abundance: -; j_gene: TRBJ2-7; d_gene: -; v_gene: TRBV14; CDR3nt: TGTGCCAGCAGCCAAGATCTTTGGGGAGGTGAGCAGTACTTC; CDR3aa: CASSQDLWGGEQYF
abundance: -; j_gene: TRBJ2-1; d_gene: TRBD1; v_gene: TRBV5-8; CDR3nt: TGTGCCAGCAGCTTGTTGGGGACAGGGGGCAAGGATGAGCAGTTCTTC; CDR3aa: CASSLLGTGGKDEQFF